This note documents a single T cell receptor beta chain sequence. The target antigen is unknown. Trimming cost V 4 bases and J 3 bases, with 9 bases left between them. Germline V CDR1 and CDR2: MGHDK, SYGVNS. The CDR3 runs to 13 residues. This sample is drawn from a study of early stage breast cancer tumors. Overall study findings and caveats: Commonly generated sequences made up most enriched TCRB sequences shared between patients. Blood repertoires resembled normal breast more than tumor.

Sequencing was performed with immunoSEQ multiplex PCR; in TCRdb, only in-frame clones are kept and a portion is missing. Of tens of thousands of clones in the sample, 70% to 80% were seen once. V and J are TRBV25-1 and TRBJ1-1; possible D gene TRBD1, 5 bases. The clonotype was recovered from a person aged 50-59 years with breast cancer. Sequencing was done on a sample of blood. The CDR3 reads CASSATGDTEAFF. CDR3 coding DNA: TGTGCCAGCAGTGCTACGGGGGACACTGAAGCTTTCTTT.